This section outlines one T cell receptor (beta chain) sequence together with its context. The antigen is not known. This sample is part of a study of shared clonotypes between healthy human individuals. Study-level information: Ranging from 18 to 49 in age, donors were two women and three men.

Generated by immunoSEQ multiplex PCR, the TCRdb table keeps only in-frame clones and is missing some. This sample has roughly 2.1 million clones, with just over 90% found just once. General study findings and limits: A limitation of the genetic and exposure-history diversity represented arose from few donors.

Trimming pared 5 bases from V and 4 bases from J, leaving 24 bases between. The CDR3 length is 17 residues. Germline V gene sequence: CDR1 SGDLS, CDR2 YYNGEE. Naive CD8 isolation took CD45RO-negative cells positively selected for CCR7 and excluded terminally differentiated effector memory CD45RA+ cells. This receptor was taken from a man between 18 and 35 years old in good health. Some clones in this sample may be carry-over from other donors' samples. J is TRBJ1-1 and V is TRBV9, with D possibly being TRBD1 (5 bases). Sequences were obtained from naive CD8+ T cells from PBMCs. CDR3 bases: TGTGCCAGCAGTGCGGGGCGACACCCGCCCCCTAGCACTGAAGCTTTCTTT. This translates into CASSAGRHPPPSTEAFF.